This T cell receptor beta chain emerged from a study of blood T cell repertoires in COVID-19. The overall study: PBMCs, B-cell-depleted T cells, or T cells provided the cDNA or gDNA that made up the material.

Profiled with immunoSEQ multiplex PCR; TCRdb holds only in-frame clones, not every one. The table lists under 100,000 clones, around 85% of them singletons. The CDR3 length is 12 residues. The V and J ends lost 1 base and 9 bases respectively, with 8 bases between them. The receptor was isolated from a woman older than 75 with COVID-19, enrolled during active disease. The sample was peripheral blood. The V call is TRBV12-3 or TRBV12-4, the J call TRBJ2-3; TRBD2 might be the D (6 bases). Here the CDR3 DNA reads TGTGCCAGCAGTTTAGGGCGGGACACGCAGTATTTT. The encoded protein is CASSLGRDTQYF.